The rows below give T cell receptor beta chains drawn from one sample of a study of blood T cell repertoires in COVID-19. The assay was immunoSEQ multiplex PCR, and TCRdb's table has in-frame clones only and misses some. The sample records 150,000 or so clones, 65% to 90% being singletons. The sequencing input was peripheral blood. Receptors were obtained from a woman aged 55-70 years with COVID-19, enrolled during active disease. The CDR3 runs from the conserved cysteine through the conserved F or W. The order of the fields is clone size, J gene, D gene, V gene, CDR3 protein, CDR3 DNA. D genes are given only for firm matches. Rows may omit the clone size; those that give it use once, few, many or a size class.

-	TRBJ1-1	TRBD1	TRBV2	CASGRTGLNTEAFF	TGTGCCAGCGGACGGACAGGTTTGAACACTGAAGCTTTCTTT
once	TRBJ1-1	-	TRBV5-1	CASSLQPGNTEAFF	TGCGCCAGCAGCTTACAACCTGGGAACACTGAAGCTTTCTTT
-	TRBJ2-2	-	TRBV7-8	CASSLLSATNTGELFF	TGTGCCAGCAGCTTATTAAGCGCTACGAACACCGGGGAGCTGTTTTTT
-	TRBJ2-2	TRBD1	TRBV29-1	CSVRDRANTGELFF	TGCAGCGTCCGGGACAGGGCGAACACCGGGGAGCTGTTTTTT
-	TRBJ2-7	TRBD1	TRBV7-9	CASSSTGGIHEQYF	TGTGCCAGCAGTTCTACAGGGGGTATCCACGAGCAGTACTTC
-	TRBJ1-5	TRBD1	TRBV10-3	CAISGTGGRYSNQPQHF	TGTGCCATCAGCGGGACAGGGGGAAGGTATAGCAATCAGCCCCAGCATTTT
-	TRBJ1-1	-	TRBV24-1	CATSARGSTEAFF	TGTGCCACCAGTGCCCGAGGGAGCACTGAAGCTTTCTTT
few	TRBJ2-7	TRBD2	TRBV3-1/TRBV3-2	CASSQPSGSPYEQYF	TGTGCCAGCAGCCAGCCTAGCGGGAGCCCCTACGAGCAGTACTTC
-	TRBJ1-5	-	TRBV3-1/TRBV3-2	CASSQAGNQPQHF	TGTGCCAGCAGCCAAGCAGGGAATCAGCCCCAGCATTTT
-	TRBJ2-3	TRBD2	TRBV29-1	CSVLITGLMTYTQYF	TGCAGCGTCTTGATCACGGGACTAATGACTTATACGCAGTATTTT
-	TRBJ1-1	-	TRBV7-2	CASSLGHMNTEAFF	TGTGCCAGCAGCTTAGGGCACATGAACACTGAAGCTTTCTTT
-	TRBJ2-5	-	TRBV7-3	CASSLAQGRMETQYF	TGTGCCAGCAGCTTAGCGCAGGGAAGAATGGAGACCCAGTACTTC
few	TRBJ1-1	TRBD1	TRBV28	CASSFGTGNTEAFF	TGTGCCAGCAGTTTTGGGACAGGGAACACTGAAGCTTTCTTT
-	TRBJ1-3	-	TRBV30	CAWSVGRAGNTIYF	TGTGCCTGGAGTGTGGGCAGAGCTGGAAACACCATATATTTT
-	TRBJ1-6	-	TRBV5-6	CASPRTGEVSPLHF	TGTGCCAGTCCCAGGACGGGAGAGGTTTCACCCCTCCACTTT
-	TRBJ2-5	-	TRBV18	CASSPEKGRGETQYF	TGTGCCAGCTCACCAGAGAAGGGCCGGGGGGAGACCCAGTACTTC
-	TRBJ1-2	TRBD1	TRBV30	CAWTTGVNYGYTF	TGTGCCTGGACGACAGGGGTCAACTATGGCTACACCTTC
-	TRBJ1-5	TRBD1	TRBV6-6	CASSWTGVNQPQHF	TGTGCCAGCAGCTGGACAGGGGTCAATCAGCCCCAGCATTTT
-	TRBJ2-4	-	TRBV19	CASSIMGDIQYF	TGTGCCAGTAGTATCATGGGAGACATTCAGTACTTC
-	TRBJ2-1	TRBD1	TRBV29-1	CSGGGQSSYNEQFF	TGCAGCGGAGGGGGACAGAGCTCCTACAATGAGCAGTTCTTC
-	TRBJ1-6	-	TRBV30	CAWSHRANNSPLHF	TGTGCCTGGAGTCACAGGGCGAATAATTCACCCCTCCACTTT
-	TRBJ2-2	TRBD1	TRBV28	CASSLRRGFSTGELFF	TGTGCCAGCAGTTTACGCAGGGGGTTTTCCACCGGGGAGCTGTTTTTT
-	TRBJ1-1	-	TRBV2	CASGTTGNTEAFF	TGTGCCAGCGGAACGACAGGGAACACTGAAGCTTTCTTT
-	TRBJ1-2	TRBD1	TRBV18	CASSPYPRGENGYTF	TGTGCCAGCTCACCGTACCCCAGGGGGGAGAATGGCTACACCTTC
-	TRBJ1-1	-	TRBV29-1	CSVGQGEAFF	TGCAGCGTTGGGCAGGGTGAAGCTTTCTTT
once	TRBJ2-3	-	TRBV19	CASSIGAGSDTQYF	TGTGCCAGTAGTATTGGGGCAGGGTCAGATACGCAGTATTTT
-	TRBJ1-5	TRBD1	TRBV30	CAWSTGQGQQPQHF	TGTGCCTGGAGTACGGGACAGGGGCAACAGCCCCAGCATTTT
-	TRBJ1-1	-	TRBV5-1	CASRGTLQRDTEAFF	TGCGCCAGCAGGGGTACCCTTCAGCGGGACACTGAAGCTTTCTTT
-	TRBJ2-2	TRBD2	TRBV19	CASSIAGGASIGELFF	TGTGCCAGTAGTATAGCGGGAGGGGCTTCCATCGGGGAGCTGTTTTTT